This TCR beta chain was sequenced during a study of cytomegalovirus exposure and HLA in healthy donors. Remarks on this clone: Its antigen is not known.

Study-level findings and limits: A later analysis linked a missense variant in DCLRE1C to the trimming of TCR beta V and J genes.

The ends lost 4 bases at V and 6 bases at J; junction bases unmatched: 6. Germline loops: CDR1 SGHAT, CDR2 FQDESV (reference sequence). The CDR3 loop spans 16 amino acids. The PCR contained 60 Vbeta and 13 Jbeta primers. Profiling relied on immunoSEQ multiplex PCR, and the TCRdb table lists in-frame clones only, not all of them. The sample yields over 80,000 clones, approximately 71% seen once. This chain joins TRBV11-1 and TRBJ2-1, with TRBD2 matching over 13 bases. Sequencing was carried out using PBMCs. This TCR was sampled from a woman under 30 in good health and CMV-seropositive. The CDR3 sequence: CASSSTGLAGINEQFF. In nucleotides, the CDR3 is TGTGCCAGCAGCTCGACGGGACTAGCGGGAATCAATGAGCAGTTCTTC.